One and the same sample provided the 19 T cell receptor beta chains below, sequenced in a study of T cells in Graves' hyperthyroidism and ophthalmopathy. Template material for amplifying TCR beta CDR3 regions consisted of RNA transcripts. The HTBI primer set was used in a first-round RT-PCR of the TCR CDR3. One entry per CDR3 protein, called by TCRdb with MiXCR from the multiplex PCR reads. The sample lists a few hundred thousand distinct CDR3 sequences, around 15% occurring once. Material: blood. The receptors here all came from a woman aged 40 to 49 with Graves' ophthalmopathy.

This clonotype was detected ten times or more. The genes are TRBV20-1 and TRBJ2-1; 8 nucleotides agree with TRBD2. The CDR3 consists of 14 residues. Per the germline V gene, CDR1 is DFQATT and CDR2 is SNEGSKA (reference sequence). The V segment lost 6 bases and the J segment 3 bases; nucleotides outside the gene matches: 7. The CDR3 bases are TGCAGTGCAGAAAGCGGGAGTGGCTACAATGAGCAGTTCTTC. This gives the protein CSAESGSGYNEQFF.

This clonotype has ten or more counts. V is TRBV7-9 and J is TRBJ2-1; weak D call: TRBD1 (5 bases). This CDR3 is 14 amino acids long. Germline V CDR1 and CDR2: SEHNR, FQNEAQ (reference sequence). Between the trimmed V and J ends, which lost 10 bases and 4 bases, there was a span of 17 bases. CDR3 in amino acids: CATARTDKYNEQFF. In DNA, the CDR3 is TGTGCCACCGCGAGGACGGACAAGTACAATGAGCAGTTCTTC. Combining the CDR3 with reference TRBV7-9 and TRBJ2-1 gives the whole variable domain DTGVSQNPRHKITKRGQNVTFRCDPISEHNRLYWYRQTLGQGPEFLTYFQNEAQLEKSRLLSDRFSAERPKGSFSTLEIQRTEQGDSAMYLCATARTDKYNEQFFGPGTRLTVL.

J is TRBJ1-2 and V is TRBV13, with 8 bases aligning to TRBD1. This CDR3 has 14 residues. V gave up 10 bases and J gave up 6 bases; unmatched junction bases: 13. CDR1 PRHDT and CDR2 FYEKMQ come from the germline V gene (reference sequence). This CDR3 reads CATEFPDRVHGYTF. The CDR3 DNA is TGTGCCACCGAATTTCCGGACAGGGTCCATGGCTACACCTTC.

The gene calls are TRBV20-1 and TRBJ2-3, with 11 bases identical to TRBD1. The CDR3 runs to 17 residues. V shed 3 bases, J shed 4 bases, and the junction held 12 bases outside the gene matches. Germline V CDR1 and CDR2: DFQATT, SNEGSKA (reference sequence). CDR3 bases: TGCAGTGCTAGTGATTCGTTGAGGGACAGGGGGGCAGATACGCAGTATTTT. Amino acids: CSASDSLRDRGADTQYF.

This clonotype was observed many times. The rearrangement uses TRBV6-1 and TRBJ1-5; D uncertain. CDR1 is MNHNS and CDR2 is SASEGT in the germline V gene. The CDR3 is made up of 18 amino acids. V was cut by 4 bases and J by 0 bases, with 19 bases left in between. The CDR3 nucleotides read TGTGCCAGCAGTGTCCGGGGAGGCAGCGATTATAGCAATCAGCCCCAGCATTTT. Translating gives CASSVRGGSDYSNQPQHF.

This clonotype was observed a handful of times. This sequence joins TRBV4-1 and TRBJ2-4; no firm D call. The CDR3 is 14 residues long. Germline assignment: CDR1 MGHRA and CDR2 YSYEKL. The V and J ends lost 0 bases and 9 bases respectively, with 12 bases between them. The CDR3 protein is CASSQEGILSIQYF. CDR3 coding DNA: TGCGCCAGCAGCCAAGAAGGCATTCTGAGCATTCAGTACTTC.

The genes are TRBV9 and TRBJ1-6, with a weak D call TRBD1 (5 bases). The CDR3 runs 16 residues. The V and J ends lost 5 bases and 10 bases respectively, with 22 bases between them. CDR1 and CDR2 from the germline V gene are SGDLS and YYNGEE. Written as DNA, the CDR3 is TGTGCCAGCAGTGGCTGGGGTGCAGGGCCGTTCTCACCCCTCCACTTT. Amino acids: CASSGWGAGPFSPLHF.

Ten or more counts support this clonotype. This chain links TRBV12-3 or TRBV12-4 with TRBJ1-6; D not certain. The CDR3 is made up of 12 amino acids. The germline V and J ends were trimmed by 4 bases and 6 bases, with 4 bases remaining between them. The CDR3 DNA is TGTGCCAGCAGTTGGGTTAATTCACCCCTCCACTTT. Encoded protein: CASSWVNSPLHF.

This rearrangement joins TRBV20-1 to TRBJ2-5; possibly TRBD1 for D (5 bases). With 6 bases removed from V and 7 bases from J, the gap between germline ends came to 12 bases. Looked up from germline, CDR1 is DFQATT and CDR2 is SNEGSKA (reference sequence). The CDR3 has 11 amino acids. The CDR3, as DNA: TGCAGTGCCAGGACACTCGCGACCCAGTACTTC. Amino acid sequence: CSARTLATQYF.

This clonotype was detected many times. This chain uses TRBV24-1 with TRBJ2-1; tentative D call: TRBD1 (5 bases). The CDR3 loop spans 14 amino acids. V lost 4 bases and J lost 2, with 8 bases in between. Germline-derived CDR1 and CDR2 are KGHDR and SFDVKD. CDR3 loop: CATSEEGAYNEQFF. The CDR3 nucleotides are TGTGCCACCAGTGAGGAAGGGGCCTACAATGAGCAGTTCTTC.

The rearrangement links TRBV20-1 to TRBJ2-7; perhaps TRBD2 as D (5 bases). This CDR3 has 11 amino acids. Looked up from germline, CDR1 is DFQATT and CDR2 is SNEGSKA (reference sequence). The CDR3 is CSVGSGYEQYF. As DNA, the CDR3 is TGCAGCGTTGGGTCGGGGTACGAGCAGTACTTC.

This clonotype came up a few times. The V and J genes are TRBV12-3 or TRBV12-4 and TRBJ2-5; a possible D gene is TRBD2 (5 bases). V was pared by 7 bases and J by 5 bases, with 14 bases between. There are 13 residues in the CDR3. The CDR3 here is CASTPGIRETQYF. The CDR3 coding sequence is TGTGCCAGCACCCCGGGGATCCGTGAGACCCAGTACTTC.

This clonotype was observed at least ten times. This chain joins TRBV12-3 or TRBV12-4 and TRBJ2-1; TRBD2 matches at 9 bases. V trimming: 2 bases; J trimming: 6 bases; junction bases outside the gene matches: 8. The CDR3 contains 16 residues. CDR3 loop: CASSLYSGRGFNEQFF. The CDR3 region has the DNA TGTGCCAGCAGTTTATATAGCGGGAGAGGCTTCAATGAGCAGTTCTTC.

The sample holds a few counts of this clonotype. V and J are TRBV5-1 and TRBJ1-1, with D uncertain. V shed 0 bases and J shed 6 bases, with 15 bases lying between them. CDR1 SGHRS and CDR2 YFSETQ come from the germline V gene. This CDR3 has 15 residues. CDR3 sequence: CASSLGRPGGAEAFF. The CDR3, as DNA: TGCGCCAGCAGCTTGGGTCGACCGGGAGGAGCTGAAGCTTTCTTT.

This clonotype was seen at least ten times. This chain connects TRBV20-1 to TRBJ1-5, with 7 bases aligning to TRBD1. Germline V gene sequence: CDR1 DFQATT, CDR2 SNEGSKA (reference sequence). V lost 4 bases and J lost 1; bases outside the gene matches: 4. This CDR3 spans 14 amino acids. CDR3 DNA: TGCAGTGCTACGCAGGGGGTAAGCAATCAGCCCCAGCATTTT. It specifies CSATQGVSNQPQHF.

This clonotype was observed a few times. The chain recombines TRBV10-2 with TRBJ2-7, with D unclear. Trimming stripped 2 bases from V and 3 bases from J, with 8 bases between. The length of the CDR3 is 13 residues. Germline V gives CDR1 WSHSY, CDR2 SAAADI. The CDR3 nucleotides are TGCGCCAGCAGTGAGCTCTCGGGCTACGAGCAGTACTTC. Translating it yields CASSELSGYEQYF.

There are a few counts of this clonotype. The chain uses TRBV30 and TRBJ1-3; D remains unclear. V was shortened by 3 bases and J by 0 bases, with 9 bases between the two germline ends. This CDR3 has 14 residues. CDR1 and CDR2 from the germline V gene are GTSNPN and SVGIG (reference sequence). CDR3 sequence: CAWRITRSGNTIYF. The CDR3 DNA is TGTGCCTGGAGGATAACTCGCTCTGGAAACACCATATATTTT.

The chain combines TRBV9 with TRBJ2-2; 8 positions agree with TRBD2. Germline-derived CDR1 and CDR2 are SGDLS and YYNGEE. J lost 5 bases, V lost 0 bases, and 12 bases had no gene match. The length of the CDR3 is 18 residues. CDR3 in amino acids: CASSVEMAGGGYTGELFF. The CDR3 DNA follows: TGTGCCAGCAGCGTAGAGATGGCGGGGGGCGGATATACCGGGGAGCTGTTTTTT.

This clonotype was counted many times. This sequence joins TRBV6-5 and TRBJ2-7, with 10 bases lining up with TRBD2. Looked up from germline, CDR1 is MNHEY and CDR2 is SVGAGI. With V trimmed by 0 bases and J by 7 bases, 6 bases remained unmatched. CDR3 size: 15 residues. The CDR3 DNA is TGTGCCAGCAGTTACTCGCCGCTAGCGGGAGTGGAGCAGTACTTC. Encoded protein: CASSYSPLAGVEQYF.